This is a list of T cell receptor beta chains from one sample in a study of T cells in Graves' hyperthyroidism and ophthalmopathy. TCRdb reprocessed the multiplex PCR reads via MiXCR and lists one record per CDR3 protein. In the table there are about 380,000 distinct CDR3 sequences, around 20% of which are singletons. Input material: blood. These receptors originate from a man aged 18 to 29 with Graves' ophthalmopathy. The CDR3 runs from the conserved cysteine through the conserved F or W. D genes are given only for firm matches. Clone size is not always given. Where it is, it says once, few, many or a class for expanded clones.

>.|.|TRBV2|TRBJ1-4
CASKTPNEKLFF
TGTGCCAGCAAGACGCCGAATGAAAAACTGTTTTTT
>.|.|TRBV11-2|TRBJ1-1
CASSFGQPEAFF
TGTGCCAGCAGCTTTGGACAGCCTGAAGCTTTCTTT
>TRBD1|few|TRBV6-1|TRBJ1-1
CATFRQGSTEAFF
TGTGCCACCTTTCGACAGGGGTCCACTGAAGCTTTCTTT
>TRBD2|few|TRBV7-9|TRBJ2-1
CASSLGTSGGEEQFF
TGTGCCAGCAGCTTGGGGACTAGCGGGGGGGAGGAGCAGTTCTTC
>TRBD2|.|TRBV7-7|TRBJ2-3
CASSLTEGLATDTQYF
TGTGCTAGCAGCCTAACGGAGGGACTAGCGACAGATACGCAGTATTTT
>.|many|TRBV2|TRBJ2-1
CASSEARGGVYNEQFF
TGTGCCAGCAGTGAAGCGCGCGGGGGCGTCTACAATGAGCAGTTCTTC
>TRBD2|many|TRBV20-1|TRBJ2-7
CSVPIGLAGSYEQYF
TGCAGTGTTCCGATAGGGCTAGCGGGCTCCTACGAGCAGTACTTC
>TRBD1|once|TRBV6-1|TRBJ1-2
CARSRDSYGYTF
TGTGCCAGGAGTAGGGACAGCTATGGCTACACCTTC
>.|many|TRBV6-1|TRBJ2-7
CASSGQPSQEQYF
TGTGCCAGCAGTGGGCAGCCTTCCCAAGAGCAGTACTTC
>TRBD1|.|TRBV28|TRBJ1-5
CASEGDRGQPQHF
TGTGCCAGCGAGGGGGACAGAGGTCAGCCCCAGCATTTT
>TRBD1|.|TRBV5-6|TRBJ2-1
CASSFWDRDTNEQFF
TGTGCCAGCAGCTTTTGGGACAGGGATACGAATGAGCAGTTCTTC
>.|many|TRBV7-9|TRBJ1-6
CASSPGEDRPLHF
TGTGCCAGCAGTCCAGGAGAGGATAGGCCCCTCCACTTT
>TRBD1|few|TRBV10-2|TRBJ2-5
CASSERRQGKETQYF
TGCGCCAGCAGTGAGCGAAGACAGGGAAAAGAGACCCAGTACTTC
>TRBD1|.|TRBV19|TRBJ1-2
CASSLKDRGNFNYGYTF
TGTGCCAGTAGTCTCAAGGACAGGGGAAATTTTAACTATGGCTACACCTTC
>.|few|TRBV6-1|TRBJ2-7
CASSRYRHYEQYF
TGTGCCAGCAGTCGGTATCGACATTACGAGCAGTACTTC
>TRBD1|many|TRBV2|TRBJ1-5
CASSSDRVPNQPQHF
TGTGCCAGCAGTTCAGACAGGGTCCCCAATCAGCCCCAGCATTTT
>TRBD1|few|TRBV7-6|TRBJ2-2
CASSLEGQANTGELFF
TGTGCCAGCAGCTTAGAGGGACAGGCGAACACCGGGGAGCTGTTTTTT
>.|.|TRBV6-1|TRBJ1-3
CASSNPEAWVSGNTIYF
TGTGCCAGCAGCAACCCAGAGGCCTGGGTGTCTGGAAACACCATATATTTT
>TRBD2|many|TRBV7-3|TRBJ2-3
CASSGTSGPTDTQYF
TGTGCCAGTTCTGGGACTAGCGGACCCACAGATACGCAGTATTTT
>.|many|TRBV7-9|TRBJ2-1
CASSQAQQFF
TGTGCCAGCAGCCAAGCCCAGCAGTTCTTC
>.|many|TRBV14|TRBJ2-1
CASSSTVNEQFF
TGTGCCAGCAGCTCTACGGTGAATGAGCAGTTCTTC
>.|many|TRBV5-1|TRBJ2-7
CASSPPSGDSPDEQYF
TGCGCCAGCAGCCCCCCCTCGGGGGATTCCCCGGACGAGCAGTACTTC
>TRBD1|many|TRBV12-3/TRBV12-4|TRBJ2-3
CAIIGQGRDTQYF
TGTGCCATCATAGGACAGGGAAGAGATACGCAGTATTTT
>.|.|TRBV7-2|TRBJ1-2
CASSLTTLGPDGYTF
TGTGCCAGCAGCTTAACTACTTTGGGGCCGGACGGCTACACCTTC
>.|few|TRBV20-1|TRBJ2-1
CSAPSWRGRPSNEQFF
TGCAGTGCGCCGTCCTGGCGCGGGCGCCCTTCCAATGAGCAGTTCTTC
>.|few|TRBV5-1|TRBJ2-7
CASSHNRDEQYF
TGCGCCAGCAGCCATAACAGGGACGAGCAGTACTTC
>TRBD2|once|TRBV20-1|TRBJ2-5
CSAGLVKETQYF
TGCAGTGCGGGACTAGTGAAAGAGACCCAGTACTTC
>.|many|TRBV27|TRBJ1-2
CASSTRRGATYGYTF
TGTGCCAGTTCGACTCGTCGCGGAGCTACCTATGGCTACACCTTC
>TRBD2|.|TRBV10-3|TRBJ2-1
CAISQRESSYNEQFF
TGTGCCATCTCTCAGCGGGAGAGCTCCTACAATGAGCAGTTCTTC
>TRBD2|many|TRBV7-3|TRBJ2-3
CASSSGIAGGTDTQYF
TGTGCCAGCAGCTCAGGGATAGCGGGGGGCACAGATACGCAGTATTTT
>.|few|TRBV6-1|TRBJ1-1
CASSHRGDTEAFF
TGTGCCAGCAGTCATCGGGGGGACACTGAAGCTTTCTTT
>TRBD1|many|TRBV28|TRBJ1-1
CASSPLTGGSGTEAFF
TGTGCCAGCAGTCCCTTGACAGGGGGCTCGGGCACTGAAGCTTTCTTT
>.|many|TRBV28|TRBJ2-5
CASSRQYPQETQYF
TGTGCCAGCAGTCGACAGTATCCACAAGAGACCCAGTACTTC
>.|many|TRBV5-1|TRBJ1-5
CASSLEPYSNQPQHF
TGCGCCAGCAGCTTGGAACCATATAGCAATCAGCCCCAGCATTTT
>.|.|TRBV19|TRBJ2-7
CATRDTVSYEQYF
TGTGCCACTAGGGACACCGTCTCCTACGAGCAGTACTTC
>TRBD2|many|TRBV3-1|TRBJ2-1
CASSQEGASGQFF
TGTGCCAGCAGCCAAGAAGGGGCTAGCGGACAGTTCTTC
>.|many|TRBV5-1|TRBJ1-2
CASSPRTVDYGYTF
TGCGCCAGCAGCCCCAGGACGGTGGATTATGGCTACACCTTC
>.|.|TRBV29-1|TRBJ2-5
CSAWGSQETQYF
TGCAGCGCGTGGGGGTCCCAAGAGACCCAGTACTTC
>.|.|TRBV7-9|TRBJ1-4
CASSLGRGPTTNEKLFF
TGTGCCAGCAGCTTAGGCAGGGGCCCTACAACTAATGAAAAACTGTTTTTT
>.|many|TRBV12-3/TRBV12-4|TRBJ1-1
CASSLRQGTNTEAFF
TGTGCCAGCAGTTTAAGGCAGGGAACGAACACTGAAGCTTTCTTT
>.|.|TRBV4-1|TRBJ1-5
CATSNGAYANQPQHF
TGCGCCACCTCCAATGGGGCTTATGCCAATCAGCCCCAGCATTTT
>.|.|TRBV4-1|TRBJ2-7
CASSQDSGGIIYEQYF
TGCGCCAGCAGCCAAGATTCAGGGGGGATAATCTACGAGCAGTACTTC
>.|many|TRBV24-1|TRBJ2-7
CATSDPGLCYEQYF
TGTGCCACCAGTGATCCGGGACTTTGCTACGAGCAGTACTTC
>.|many|TRBV27|TRBJ2-7
CASSPLPDFDLAYEQYF
TGTGCCAGCAGTCCCCTACCCGACTTTGACCTGGCCTACGAGCAGTACTTC
>.|many|TRBV11-2|TRBJ2-7
CASSLLQGRYEQYF
TGTGCCAGCAGCTTACTCCAGGGACGGTACGAGCAGTACTTC
>.|few|TRBV5-1|TRBJ2-2
CASSLDLLRGWQLRELFF
TGTGCCAGCAGCTTGGATTTGTTGAGGGGGTGGCAGCTCAGGGAGCTGTTTTTT